The 26 T cell receptor beta chains in this list originate from one sample, sequenced in a study of human T cells and chemical hapten exposure. Noted time point: patch test 2, 6 weeks after DPC sensitization. As to treatment: therapeutic diphenylcyclopropenone sensitization with weekly scalp DPC. One entry per CDR3 protein, called by TCRdb with MiXCR from the RACE reads. This sample yields about 96,000 distinct CDR3 sequences, of which about 9% are seen a single time; about 2% belongs to the top ten. This material consisted of whole blood, taken in connection with sensitization to the hapten diphenylcyclopropenone (DPC). These receptors all come from a woman in her thirties or forties with alopecia areata. Some clones in this sample may be carry-over from other donors' samples.

The V call is TRBV5-1, the J call TRBJ1-5; D is undetermined. Germline V lookup: CDR1 SGHRS, CDR2 YFSETQ. The CDR3 covers 15 residues. The V end lost 0 bases, the J end lost 3 bases, and 10 bases lay between the germline ends. Here the CDR3 reads CASSLDSPNNQPQHF. Written as DNA, the CDR3 is TGCGCCAGCAGCTTGGACAGTCCTAACAATCAGCCCCAGCATTTT.

This clonotype has a count of ten or more. J is TRBJ2-1 and V is TRBV7-2; D is undetermined. The germline CDR1 and CDR2 sequences are SGHTA and FQGNSA. Trimming stripped 1 base from V and 9 bases from J, with 7 bases between. The CDR3 has 12 residues. CDR3 sequence reads: CASSLELGEQFF. In nucleotides, the CDR3 is TGTGCCAGCAGCTTAGAGCTAGGTGAGCAGTTCTTC.

As for this clonotype: Its ends do not fully match the called genes, so a read error is possible. The chain is built from TRBV7-7 and TRBJ2-3, with D possibly TRBD2 on 6 matching bases. This CDR3 region has 15 residues. Germline assignment: CDR1 SSHAT and CDR2 FNYEAQ (reference sequence). CDR3 residues: CASSPWLGLADTQYF. The CDR3 region has the DNA TGTGCTAGCAGCCCCTGGTTGGGACTGGCAGATACGCAGTATTTT.

V usage is TRBV5-1 and J usage is TRBJ2-5, with D perhaps TRBD2 (5 bases). This CDR3 is built from 13 residues. CDR1 is SGHRS, CDR2 YFSETQ, per germline. Between the trimmed V and J ends, which lost 3 bases and 5 bases, there was a span of 11 bases. The CDR3 loop reads CASSSGVLETQYF. Written as DNA, the CDR3 is TGCGCCAGCAGCTCCGGGGTGCTTGAGACCCAGTACTTC.

This clonotype was picked up many times. J is TRBJ2-1 and V is TRBV29-1; a weak D match, TRBD2 (6 bases). Germline V lookup: CDR1 SQVTM, CDR2 ANQGSEA. V was shortened by 4 bases and J by 0 bases, with 10 bases between the two germline ends. The CDR3 contains 14 residues. CDR3 residues: CSVGDSSSYNEQFF. Here the CDR3 DNA reads TGCAGCGTTGGGGACTCCAGCTCCTACAATGAGCAGTTCTTC.

V is TRBV4-3 and J is TRBJ1-6, with TRBD1 as a possible D gene (5 bases). Germline-derived CDR1 and CDR2 are LGHNA and YSLEER. The CDR3 totals 16 residues. V dropped 1 base and J dropped 3 bases, with 10 bases sitting between them. The CDR3 sequence: CASSQGGANYNSPLHF. DNA of the CDR3: TGCGCCAGCAGCCAAGGGGGCGCTAACTATAATTCACCCCTCCACTTT.

V is TRBV6-2 or TRBV6-3 and J is TRBJ2-2; D possibly uses TRBD1 or TRBD2 (5 bases each). V lost 9 bases, J lost 3 bases, and 17 bases lay in between. This CDR3 spans 15 amino acids. Germline CDR1 is MNHEY and CDR2 is SVGEGT. CDR3 DNA sequence: TGTGCCAGTCGCGATGAGGGGAGATACACCGGGGAGCTGTTTTTT. Translation gives CASRDEGRYTGELFF.

Ten or more counts support this clonotype. This chain joins TRBV7-6 and TRBJ1-6, with D possibly TRBD1 on 5 matching bases. This CDR3 spans 16 amino acids. V shed 5 bases and J shed 6 bases, with 17 bases lying between them. Germline V gives CDR1 SGHVS, CDR2 FNYEAQ. The CDR3 nucleotides read TGTGCCAGCAGCCAGACAGCGGCCACCGGTAATTCACCCCTCCACTTT. As protein: CASSQTAATGNSPLHF.

In this sample, this clonotype turned up many times. The chain employs TRBV10-3 and TRBJ1-5; TRBD1 is a possible D gene (6 bases). The CDR3 has 13 residues. Germline CDR1 and CDR2: ENHRY and SYGVKD. Trimming stripped 5 bases from V and 5 bases from J, with 10 bases between. CDR3 protein: CAISQGQDQPQHF. The CDR3 nucleotides are TGTGCCATCAGTCAGGGGCAGGATCAGCCCCAGCATTTT.

The chain employs TRBV2 and TRBJ2-1, with 7 bases lining up with TRBD1. Trimming cost V 0 bases and J 6 bases; bases outside gene matches: 17. The CDR3 runs 19 residues. In germline, CDR1 is SNHLY, CDR2 FYNNEI. CDR3 nucleotide sequence: TGTGCCAGCAGTGAAGCGGGGGACAGCGATCAACACCCCCCCAATGAGCAGTTCTTC. This codes for CASSEAGDSDQHPPNEQFF.

This clonotype was seen ten or more times. The gene calls are TRBV14 and TRBJ1-1, with D tentatively TRBD1 (5 bases). Germline CDR1 and CDR2: SGHDN and FVKESK. The length of the CDR3 is 14 residues. Trimming left V 4 bases short and J 4 bases short, with 13 bases between. CDR3: CASSPWTRGTEAFF. CDR3 DNA sequence: TGTGCCAGCAGCCCGTGGACGAGGGGCACTGAAGCTTTCTTT.

This clonotype was picked up a small number of times. The rearrangement links TRBV20-1 to TRBJ2-7, with D unclear. CDR3 size: 15 residues. V lost 2 bases and J 7 bases, leaving 21 bases between the germline ends. Germline V gene data show CDR1 as DFQATT and CDR2 as SNEGSKA (reference sequence). CDR3 amino acids: CSARSGNMDSREQYF. In nucleotides, the CDR3 is TGCAGTGCTAGATCTGGGAACATGGATAGTAGGGAGCAGTACTTC.

This clonotype was observed a handful of times. V and J are TRBV28 and TRBJ2-7; possibly TRBD1 or TRBD2 for D (5 bases each). The CDR3 loop spans 12 amino acids. The germline gives CDR1 MDHEN, CDR2 SYDVKM. V was trimmed by 6 bases and J by 2 bases, leaving 8 bases between them. The CDR3 DNA sequence: TGTGCCAGCAGCTGGGGGACCTACGAGCAGTACTTC. Protein: CASSWGTYEQYF.

The rearrangement links TRBV7-9 to TRBJ1-1, with unresolved D. The CDR3 is made up of 14 amino acids. V was pared by 7 bases and J by 4 bases, with 16 bases between. Germline-derived CDR1 and CDR2 are SEHNR and FQNEAQ (reference sequence). CDR3 region: CASILSGRSTEAFF. DNA of the CDR3: TGTGCCAGCATCCTTTCCGGGAGGAGCACTGAAGCTTTCTTT.

This chain joins TRBV5-1 and TRBJ2-7, with D unresolved. From germline, CDR1 is SGHRS and CDR2 YFSETQ. This CDR3 comprises 11 residues. V was clipped by 6 bases and J by 6 bases, with 10 bases between them. CDR3 in amino acids: CASNGPAEQYF. In DNA form, the CDR3 reads TGCGCCAGCAACGGGCCCGCCGAGCAGTACTTC. The full variable domain, completed using reference TRBV5-1 and TRBJ2-7, is KAGVTQTPRYLIKTRGQQVTLSCSPISGHRSVSWYQQTPGQGLQFLFEYFSETQRNKGNFPGRFSGRQFSNSRSEMNVSTLELGDSALYLCASNGPAEQYFGPGTRLTVT.

The chain combines TRBV5-1 with TRBJ2-1; 10 bases map to TRBD2. From germline, CDR1 is SGHRS and CDR2 YFSETQ. This CDR3 has 17 residues. J gave up 6 bases and V 0 bases, and 9 bases lay outside the gene matches. CDR3 in amino acids: CASSLGARTSGSNEQFF. The CDR3 nucleotides are TGCGCCAGCAGCTTGGGGGCTCGGACTAGCGGAAGCAATGAGCAGTTCTTC.

The chain employs TRBV6-2 or TRBV6-3 and TRBJ2-5; D is perhaps TRBD1 or TRBD2 (5 bases each). The CDR3 has 14 residues. Germline CDR1 reads MNHEY; CDR2 reads SVGEGT. Trimming left V 6 bases short and J 4 bases short, with 15 bases between. The CDR3 reads CASRRAVGGETQYF. CDR3 sequence (DNA): TGTGCCAGCAGAAGGGCGGTTGGGGGAGAGACCCAGTACTTC.

This clonotype was observed a handful of times. The J gene is TRBJ2-1, the V gene TRBV28; D gene uncertain. Germline loops: CDR1 MDHEN, CDR2 SYDVKM. The CDR3 runs to 12 residues. V was clipped by 2 bases and J by 10 bases, with 9 bases between them. The DNA for the CDR3 is TGTGCCAGCAGTTTAGAAGTCCGGGAGCAGTTCTTC. It is translated as CASSLEVREQFF.

The genes are TRBV6-2 or TRBV6-3 and TRBJ1-6; 7 bases are shared with TRBD1. The ends lost 4 bases at V and 4 bases at J; junction bases unmatched: 1. From germline, CDR1 is MNHEY and CDR2 SVGEGT. CDR3 size: 14 residues. CDR3 sequence reads: CASSSGQYNSPLHF. CDR3 DNA sequence: TGTGCCAGCAGTTCGGGACAGTATAATTCACCCCTCCACTTT.

At least ten counts were recorded for this clonotype. The chain has TRBV10-3 and TRBJ1-5; D perhaps matches TRBD1 (6 bases). Germline assignment: CDR1 ENHRY and CDR2 SYGVKD. The CDR3 covers 13 residues. Trimming cost V 4 bases and J 5 bases, with 9 bases left between them. The CDR3 nucleotides read TGTGCCATCAGTGTGTACAGGGATCAGCCCCAGCATTTT. It encodes CAISVYRDQPQHF.

This clonotype was detected only a few times. The chain recombines TRBV5-5 with TRBJ2-7; 14 nucleotides agree with TRBD2. In germline, CDR1 is SGHKS, CDR2 YYEKEE (reference sequence). The CDR3 is made up of 17 amino acids. V lost 0 bases, J lost 9 bases, and 11 bases stayed unmatched. The CDR3 DNA reads TGTGCCAGCAGCTTGGTCCTTGGGACTAGCGGGAGTTGGCCGCAGTACTTC. Amino acids: CASSLVLGTSGSWPQYF.

This clonotype was seen many times. The chain links TRBV18 to TRBJ1-2; D remains ambiguous. CDR1 is KGHSH and CDR2 is LQKENI in the germline V gene. Deletions cut 0 bases from V and 5 bases from J, with 10 bases between. The CDR3 is made up of 14 amino acids. CDR3 DNA sequence: TGTGCCAGCTCACCACCGAGTCATCGATATGGCTACACCTTC. This sequence encodes CASSPPSHRYGYTF.

The sample holds a few counts of this clonotype. V and J are TRBV2 and TRBJ2-1; D is unclear. The CDR3 runs to 14 residues. Trimming took off 8 bases at V and 7 bases at J, with 18 bases between the two ends. Germline lookup yields CDR1 SNHLY and CDR2 FYNNEI. The CDR3 bases are TGTGCCAGCCAGTTGAGAATTTTCCCGAATGAGCAGTTCTTC. This encodes CASQLRIFPNEQFF. Full variable domain (rest looked up from reference TRBV2 and TRBJ2-1): EPEVTQTPSHQVTQMGQEVILRCVPISNHLYFYWYRQILGQKVEFLVSFYNNEISEKSEIFDDQFSVERPDGSNFTLKIRSTKLEDSAMYFCASQLRIFPNEQFFGPGTRLTVL.

This clonotype came up many times. The chain joins TRBV4-2 to TRBJ2-3; 9 bases align to TRBD2. Looked up from germline, CDR1 is LGHNA and CDR2 is YNFKEQ. With 4 bases clipped from V and 3 bases from J, the junction kept 8 bases outside the gene matches. The CDR3 has 16 amino acids. As DNA, the CDR3 is TGTGCCAGCAGCCGCCAAACTAGCGGGTATACAGATACGCAGTATTTT. Translation: CASSRQTSGYTDTQYF.

This clonotype was observed at least ten times. V usage is TRBV5-4 and J usage is TRBJ1-1; 7 nucleotides line up with TRBD1. V was pared by 4 bases and J by 1 base, with 7 bases of the junction left unmatched. Germline-derived CDR1 and CDR2 are SGHNT and YYREEE (reference sequence). The length of the CDR3 is 15 residues. This CDR3 is CASSGRQGRNTEAFF. The CDR3, as DNA: TGTGCCAGCAGCGGGAGACAGGGAAGGAACACTGAAGCTTTCTTT.

The V and J genes are TRBV29-1 and TRBJ2-7; TRBD1 aligns across 11 bases. The CDR3 is made up of 15 amino acids. Trimming removed 4 bases from V and 3 bases from J; junction bases left unmatched: 8. The germline gives CDR1 SQVTM, CDR2 ANQGSEA. The chain's CDR3 is CSVAKRTGGGYEQYF. CDR3 coding DNA: TGCAGCGTTGCGAAGCGGACAGGGGGCGGCTACGAGCAGTACTTC.